The clone carrying this TCR beta chain was seen only a few times. The length of the CDR3 is 13 residues. Germline V CDR1 and CDR2: SGHTA, FQGNSA. Trimming cost V 4 bases and J 5 bases, with 11 bases left between them. The data were obtained in a study of control samples from healthy donors and cancer patients. Profiling relied on immunoSEQ multiplex PCR, and the TCRdb table lists in-frame clones only, not all of them. The sample consists of tens of thousands of clones, around 96% of them appearing once. The clonotype comes from a woman aged 30 to 39 in good health. The chain has TRBV7-2 and TRBJ2-5, with TRBD2 as a possible D gene (5 bases). Sequencing was performed on blood. The CDR3, as DNA: TGTGCCAGCAGCTCGGGTAGAGGGGAGACCCAGTACTTC. It codes for CASSSGRGETQYF.